The clone carrying this T cell receptor (beta chain) has just a few counts. The antigen is unknown. This sample stems from a study of T cell repertoires in cytomegalovirus infection. Study summary: Based on public TCR beta signatures, there were indications of CMV infection and of a matching HLA type. Study results and limitations: CMV-specific TCR beta clonotypes restricted by HLA-C were the ones dominating the ex vivo response. Of the TCR beta families, the public ones yielded a cumulative frequency that identified carriers of CMV plus the relevant HLA.

In TCRdb, the reads were re-called with MiXCR into one record per CDR3 protein. The sample has about 500,000 distinct CDR3 sequences, around 35% seen once. The CDR3 runs to 16 residues. CDR1 and CDR2 (germline): SGHVS, FQNEAQ. Germline trimming cut 2 bases from V and 4 bases from J; bases unmatched to any gene: 5. The chain employs TRBV7-8 and TRBJ1-4; 9 bases align to TRBD1. The sample consisted of cultured PBMCs, taken from culture after CMV antigen stimulation. The receptor's source is a human donor in good health (CMV status not recorded). Some clones in this sample may be carry-over from other donors' samples. CDR3 in amino acids: CASSLPGQGFNEKLFF. CDR3 nucleotide sequence: TGTGCCAGCAGCTTACCGGGACAGGGCTTTAATGAAAAACTGTTTTTT.